The 20 T cell receptor beta chains listed next were all sequenced from one sample in a study of T cell repertoires in cytomegalovirus infection. TCRdb passed the reads through MiXCR, listing each CDR3 protein once. The sample carries 450,000 to 650,000 distinct CDR3 sequences, around 27% recorded once. Sequencing was carried out using PBMCs. Source of these receptors: a human donor in good health (CMV status not recorded). Some clones in this sample may be carry-over from other donors' samples.

CDR3 protein: CASSNPGLAGLETQYF. The CDR3 DNA follows: TGTGCCAGCAGCAACCCGGGACTAGCGGGATTAGAGACCCAGTACTTC. This chain links TRBV11-2 with TRBJ2-5; 13 nucleotides line up with TRBD2. The CDR3 is made up of 16 amino acids. CDR1 SGHAT and CDR2 FQNNGV come from the germline V gene. V gave up 5 bases and J gave up 4 bases; unmatched junction bases: 7.

This chain connects TRBV19 to TRBJ1-2; 9 nucleotides align to TRBD1. After removal of 3 bases from V and 6 bases from J, the junction contained 5 bases not matched to a gene. Germline CDR1 reads LNHDA; CDR2 reads SQIVND (reference sequence). The CDR3 loop spans 14 amino acids. This chain's CDR3 is CASSMRQGGNGYTF. Written as DNA, the CDR3 is TGTGCCAGTAGTATGCGACAGGGGGGTAATGGCTACACCTTC.

V is TRBV10-3 and J is TRBJ1-1, with D perhaps TRBD1 (5 bases). The ends were cut back, 7 bases at V and 4 bases at J, with 16 bases in the middle. The germline V gene has CDR1 ENHRY and CDR2 SYGVKD. The CDR3 is 14 amino acids. CDR3 coding DNA: TGTGCCATCACCGAGAGGGGACCCCCCACTGAAGCTTTCTTT. As protein: CAITERGPPTEAFF.

This clonotype was counted at least ten times. V is TRBV7-2 and J is TRBJ2-7; maybe TRBD1 (5 bases). V was pared by 2 bases and J by 2 bases, with 10 bases between. This CDR3 is built from 14 residues. CDR1 is SGHTA and CDR2 is FQGNSA in the germline V gene. The CDR3 region is CASSLHQGPYEQYF. In DNA, the CDR3 is TGTGCCAGCAGCTTACACCAGGGTCCCTACGAGCAGTACTTC.

This sequence joins TRBV6-5 and TRBJ2-7, with TRBD1 matching 7 bases. This CDR3 contains 13 residues. With 6 bases clipped from V and 5 bases from J, the junction kept 7 bases outside the gene matches. Germline CDR1 MNHEY, CDR2 SVGAGI. CDR3 DNA: TGTGCCAGCAGCCGGGGACAGTTTAACGAGCAGTACTTC. It is translated as CASSRGQFNEQYF.

J is TRBJ1-4 and V is TRBV7-2; D gene uncertain. The CDR3 loop spans 14 amino acids. V lost 4 bases and J 8 bases, leaving 14 bases between the germline ends. Looked up from germline, CDR1 is SGHTA and CDR2 is FQGNSA. The CDR3 sequence: CASSSPVRAEKLFF. CDR3 nucleotide sequence: TGTGCCAGCAGCTCCCCTGTGAGGGCCGAAAAACTGTTTTTT.

Written as DNA, the CDR3 is TGTGCCAGCAGTTCTTGGAATCCAGGGATGAACACTGAAGCTTTCTTT. This translates into CASSSWNPGMNTEAFF. The chain is built from TRBV27 and TRBJ1-1; weak D call: TRBD1 (5 bases). The CDR3 has 16 amino acids. Trimming removed 4 bases from V and 0 bases from J, with 15 bases in between. Germline CDR1 MNHEY, CDR2 SMNVEV (reference sequence).

J is TRBJ1-6 and V is TRBV12-3 or TRBV12-4, with a weak D call TRBD1 (5 bases). Trimming shortened V by 4 bases and J by 6 bases, and 16 bases separated the two germline ends. The CDR3 has 16 amino acids. DNA of the CDR3: TGTGCCAGCAGTTCCACCCGGGGACGGAGTAATTCACCCCTCCACTTT. Protein sequence: CASSSTRGRSNSPLHF.

This clonotype was counted a few times. J is TRBJ2-3 and V is TRBV6-1, with TRBD2 matching over 13 bases. The length of the CDR3 is 15 residues. The germline V gene encodes CDR1 MNHNS and CDR2 SASEGT. The J segment lost 4 bases and the V segment lost 7 bases, leaving 5 bases of the junction unmatched. CDR3 nucleotides: TGTGCCAGCAAAACTAGCGGGAGGGCCTCAGATACGCAGTATTTT. Amino acids: CASKTSGRASDTQYF.

This clonotype appeared a few times. V and J are TRBV12-3 or TRBV12-4 and TRBJ2-3; D remains unclear. The CDR3 runs 15 residues. V lost 3 bases, J lost 0 bases, and 10 bases lay in between. The CDR3 reads CASSFRSDSTDTQYF. The CDR3 DNA follows: TGTGCCAGCAGTTTCCGTTCGGATAGCACAGATACGCAGTATTTT.

The V and J genes are TRBV20-1 and TRBJ2-3; TRBD2 aligns across 9 bases. The CDR3 runs 17 residues. CDR1 DFQATT and CDR2 SNEGSKA come from the germline V gene (reference sequence). The J segment lost 0 bases and the V segment lost 6 bases, leaving 13 bases of the junction unmatched. The CDR3 coding sequence is TGCAGTGCGATTCTGAAGCGAACTAGCGGGAGCACAGATACGCAGTATTTT. It yields the protein CSAILKRTSGSTDTQYF.

This clonotype was observed a handful of times. The V call is TRBV20-1, the J call TRBJ2-7, with 8 bases identical to TRBD2. The CDR3 consists of 13 residues. From germline, CDR1 is DFQATT and CDR2 SNEGSKA (reference sequence). Trimming removed 3 bases from V and 7 bases from J; junction bases left unmatched: 8. CDR3 in DNA: TGCAGTGCTAGTGAGGCGGGAGGACGAGAGCAGTACGTC. As protein: CSASEAGGREQYV.

The rearrangement joins TRBV7-2 to TRBJ2-2; 8 nucleotides line up with TRBD1. This CDR3 is 16 amino acids long. Germline V gene data show CDR1 as SGHTA and CDR2 as FQGNSA. Trimming at V came to 2 bases and at J to 0 bases, leaving 2 bases not matched to a gene. CDR3 DNA sequence: TGTGCCAGCAGCTTACACAGGGGGTCGAACACCGGGGAGCTGTTTTTT. Its protein is CASSLHRGSNTGELFF.

The chain recombines TRBV19 with TRBJ2-2; 8 nucleotides line up with TRBD1. Germline CDR1 is LNHDA and CDR2 is SQIVND (reference sequence). The CDR3 length is 16 residues. The junction had 6 bases not matched to a gene; V was cut back by 2 bases and J by 4 bases. The CDR3: CASSILPGGGTGELFF. The CDR3, as DNA: TGTGCCAGTAGTATACTACCAGGGGGCGGCACCGGGGAGCTGTTTTTT.

This clonotype was observed a handful of times. The chain is built from TRBV24-1 and TRBJ1-5; weak D call: TRBD1 (6 bases). In germline, CDR1 is KGHDR, CDR2 SFDVKD. The CDR3 spans 14 residues. V was shortened by 3 bases and J by 4 bases, with 9 bases between the two germline ends. Written as DNA, the CDR3 is TGTGCCACCAGTGATCCCCAGGGGAATCAGCCCCAGCATTTT. This codes for CATSDPQGNQPQHF.

This clonotype occurred a few times. V gene TRBV27 combines with J gene TRBJ1-1, with 8 positions matching TRBD1. V trimming: 2 bases; J trimming: 0 bases; junction bases outside the gene matches: 23. CDR1 MNHEY and CDR2 SMNVEV come from the germline V gene (reference sequence). The CDR3 has 22 amino acids. The CDR3 DNA follows: TGTGCCAGCAGTTTACCAGGTCGGCAGGGGGCTCTACCCGTCCGCATGAACACTGAAGCTTTCTTT. Its protein product is CASSLPGRQGALPVRMNTEAFF.

At least ten counts were recorded for this clonotype. The rearrangement uses TRBV6-2 or TRBV6-3 and TRBJ1-5; D remains unclear. CDR1 MNHEY and CDR2 SVGEGT come from the germline V gene. Trimming took 7 bases from V and 6 from J, leaving 25 bases between them. CDR3 length equals 17 residues. Written as DNA, the CDR3 is TGTGCCAGCACCTCGCCCGGAGGGCACTGGTATTCTCAGCCCCAGCATTTT. It codes for CASTSPGGHWYSQPQHF.

The chain uses TRBV12-5 and TRBJ1-6, with D hard to call. Trimming removed 3 bases from V and 9 bases from J, with 3 bases in between. Per the germline V gene, CDR1 is LGHNT and CDR2 is FRNRAP. The CDR3 has 11 residues. The chain's CDR3 is CASGFGSPLHF. In DNA form, the CDR3 reads TGTGCTAGTGGTTTCGGTTCACCCCTCCACTTT. Complete variable domain (other parts from reference TRBV12-5 and TRBJ1-6): DARVTQTPRHKVTEMGQEVTMRCQPILGHNTVFWYRQTMMQGLELLAYFRNRAPLDDSGMPKDRFSAEMPDATLATLKIQPSEPRDSAVYFCASGFGSPLHFGNGTRLTVT.

The gene calls are TRBV6-2 or TRBV6-3 and TRBJ2-7; D unresolved. Trimming cost V 4 bases and J 4 bases, with 14 bases left between them. Germline V gives CDR1 MNHEY, CDR2 SVGEGT. The CDR3 has 14 residues. The CDR3 reads CASSLSNSEYEQYF. The CDR3 DNA is TGTGCCAGCAGTTTGAGCAATTCGGAATACGAGCAGTACTTC.

This clonotype was seen only a few times. The chain employs TRBV6-5 and TRBJ2-3; D uncertain. The germline V and J ends were trimmed by 0 bases and 2 bases, with 6 bases remaining between them. CDR1 is MNHEY and CDR2 is SVGAGI in the germline V gene. The CDR3 is 14 residues long. Here the CDR3 reads CASSYSDDTDTQYF. For the CDR3, the DNA is TGTGCCAGCAGTTACTCGGACGACACAGATACGCAGTATTTT.